The clone carrying this T cell receptor (beta chain) was counted a few times. Antigen: not known. CDR1 is SGHAT, CDR2 FQNNGV, per germline. V lost 1 base, J lost 5 bases, and 9 bases lay in between. The CDR3 has 13 amino acids. TCRdb reprocessed the 5' RACE reads with MiXCR, giving one entry per CDR3 protein. The sample shows some 200,000 distinct CDR3 sequences, 9% to 10% of them seen only once. This sample was taken from a study of T-cell memory formation after mild COVID-19. Across the whole study: Largely donor-specific TCR clusters were found. Findings of the study overall: Confirmation was lacking for SARS-CoV-2 specificity of second-wave clones that peaked on day 37.

What was sequenced was PBMCs or a T cell subset sorted from them (not recorded which). The chain couples TRBV11-2 to TRBJ2-7; either TRBD1 or TRBD2 may supply D (5 bases each). The TCR was taken from a man in his late teens or twenties who had mild COVID-19 (a few samples of this study predate the infection). Cell type and time point are not known. CDR3 DNA sequence: TGTGCCAGCAGCTTAGGGGGGAACCACGAGCAGTACGTC. As protein: CASSLGGNHEQYV.